This is a list of T cell receptor beta chains from one sample in a study of beta chain features in type 1 diabetes. Assay: immunoSEQ multiplex PCR; the TCRdb copy retains only in-frame clones and omits some. The data show about 270,000 clones, with roughly 13% seen just once and around 0.025% held by the top ten. The specimen was naive CD4+ T cells from blood. These receptors were collected from a woman aged 40-49 years in good health. Each CDR3 is given with its conserved first and last residue. Each record gives: D gene, J gene, V gene, CDR3 length, clone size, CDR3 DNA, CDR3 protein. The D gene is left open where the match is weak. The size field is filled for only some rows; it gives once, few, many or a size class.

d_call: TRBD1
j_call: TRBJ1-5
v_call: TRBV15
cdr3_length: 20
clone_size: -
cdr3_nt: TGTGCCACCAATACACCACGGGACAGGGGCCGGGCTCATCGCAATCAGCCCCAGCATTTT
cdr3_aa: CATNTPRDRGRAHRNQPQHF

d_call: TRBD1
j_call: TRBJ2-7
v_call: TRBV5-4
cdr3_length: 13
clone_size: -
cdr3_nt: TGTGCCAGCAGCTGGACAGGACCCCACGAGCAGTACTTC
cdr3_aa: CASSWTGPHEQYF

d_call: TRBD1
j_call: TRBJ1-2
v_call: TRBV5-4
cdr3_length: 14
clone_size: -
cdr3_nt: TGTGCCAGCAGCGCTCAGGGGGCGCAGTATGGCTACACCTTC
cdr3_aa: CASSAQGAQYGYTF

d_call: -
j_call: TRBJ2-7
v_call: TRBV7-9
cdr3_length: 14
clone_size: few
cdr3_nt: TGTGCCAGCAGCCAGGGCACAGGCGCCTACGAGCAGTACTTC
cdr3_aa: CASSQGTGAYEQYF

d_call: -
j_call: TRBJ1-4
v_call: TRBV7-6
cdr3_length: 14
clone_size: -
cdr3_nt: TGTGCCAGCAGCTTCTCCAGACTAAATGAAAAACTGTTTTTT
cdr3_aa: CASSFSRLNEKLFF

d_call: TRBD2
j_call: TRBJ2-3
v_call: TRBV5-1
cdr3_length: 16
clone_size: few
cdr3_nt: TGCGCCAGCAGCCCAGGACTAGCGGGGGTGAGGGATACGCAGTATTTT
cdr3_aa: CASSPGLAGVRDTQYF

d_call: -
j_call: TRBJ2-5
v_call: TRBV11-2
cdr3_length: 13
clone_size: -
cdr3_nt: TGTGCCAGCAGCCTCCGGGGGAAGGAGACCCAGTACTTC
cdr3_aa: CASSLRGKETQYF

d_call: -
j_call: TRBJ2-7
v_call: TRBV7-2
cdr3_length: 18
clone_size: few
cdr3_nt: TGTGCCAGCAGCTTAGTCCTCGCGGTCGGAGAAACTCTTTACGAGCAGTACTTC
cdr3_aa: CASSLVLAVGETLYEQYF

d_call: TRBD1
j_call: TRBJ1-5
v_call: TRBV18
cdr3_length: 14
clone_size: -
cdr3_nt: TGTGCCAGCTCACTGACAGGGTTAGAGCAGCCCCAGCATTTT
cdr3_aa: CASSLTGLEQPQHF

d_call: -
j_call: TRBJ1-2
v_call: TRBV21-1
cdr3_length: 14
clone_size: -
cdr3_nt: TGTGCCAGCACCCCCCCAAGGACAGGGGATGGCTACACCTTC
cdr3_aa: CASTPPRTGDGYTF

d_call: -
j_call: TRBJ2-3
v_call: TRBV5-4
cdr3_length: 14
clone_size: -
cdr3_nt: TGTGCCAGCAGCTTTTCACCGGGAACAGATACGCAGTATTTT
cdr3_aa: CASSFSPGTDTQYF

d_call: TRBD1
j_call: TRBJ2-4
v_call: TRBV5-1
cdr3_length: 14
clone_size: -
cdr3_nt: TGCGCCAGCAGAGATCTACAGGGGCCAAACATTCAGTACTTC
cdr3_aa: CASRDLQGPNIQYF

d_call: TRBD1
j_call: TRBJ1-2
v_call: TRBV19
cdr3_length: 14
clone_size: -
cdr3_nt: TGTGCCAGTAGTACCCCGGGACAGGGATGGGGCTACACCTTC
cdr3_aa: CASSTPGQGWGYTF

d_call: TRBD1
j_call: TRBJ1-6
v_call: TRBV27
cdr3_length: 15
clone_size: -
cdr3_nt: TGTGCCAGCAGGTTCCTGGACAGGGCGGATTCACCCCTCCACTTT
cdr3_aa: CASRFLDRADSPLHF

d_call: -
j_call: TRBJ1-1
v_call: TRBV5-1
cdr3_length: 13
clone_size: -
cdr3_nt: TGCGCCAGTTCCCGGGGTGCGAACACTGAAGCTTTCTTT
cdr3_aa: CASSRGANTEAFF

d_call: -
j_call: TRBJ1-5
v_call: TRBV11-2
cdr3_length: 13
clone_size: few
cdr3_nt: TGTGCCAGCAGCTTAGGGCGGGCTCAGCCCCAGCATTTT
cdr3_aa: CASSLGRAQPQHF

d_call: TRBD2
j_call: TRBJ2-1
v_call: TRBV6-1
cdr3_length: 16
clone_size: few
cdr3_nt: TGTGCCAGCAGGGAAGCGGGGGGGTTCTCCTACAATGAGCAGTTCTTC
cdr3_aa: CASREAGGFSYNEQFF

d_call: -
j_call: TRBJ1-4
v_call: TRBV5-1
cdr3_length: 15
clone_size: -
cdr3_nt: TGCGCCAGCAGCTTGCGGACAAATCGAGAAGAAAAACTGTTTTTT
cdr3_aa: CASSLRTNREEKLFF

d_call: TRBD2
j_call: TRBJ2-3
v_call: TRBV5-1
cdr3_length: 17
clone_size: -
cdr3_nt: TGCGCCAGCAGCTTGGAACTAGCGGGGGTCGGGACAGATACGCAGTATTTT
cdr3_aa: CASSLELAGVGTDTQYF

d_call: TRBD2
j_call: TRBJ2-2
v_call: TRBV11-2
cdr3_length: 17
clone_size: -
cdr3_nt: TGTGCCAGCAGCTTCAAGGGGTCGGGGGGTGGCACCGGGGAGCTGTTTTTT
cdr3_aa: CASSFKGSGGGTGELFF

d_call: TRBD1
j_call: TRBJ1-1
v_call: TRBV4-3
cdr3_length: 14
clone_size: -
cdr3_nt: TGCGCCAGCAGCCTTTGGACAGGGGACACTGAAGCTTTCTTT
cdr3_aa: CASSLWTGDTEAFF

d_call: -
j_call: TRBJ1-6
v_call: TRBV6-1
cdr3_length: 13
clone_size: -
cdr3_nt: TGTGCCACCGAATCAGGGCGCAATTCACCCCTCCACTTT
cdr3_aa: CATESGRNSPLHF

d_call: -
j_call: TRBJ2-7
v_call: TRBV5-1
cdr3_length: 16
clone_size: -
cdr3_nt: TGCGCCAGCAGCTTGGTATCGGGGACTCCCGTCTACGAGCAGTACTTC
cdr3_aa: CASSLVSGTPVYEQYF

d_call: -
j_call: TRBJ1-2
v_call: TRBV18
cdr3_length: 15
clone_size: few
cdr3_nt: TGTGCCAGCTCACCACCGAACAGCCTCAACTATGGCTACACCTTC
cdr3_aa: CASSPPNSLNYGYTF

d_call: -
j_call: TRBJ2-2
v_call: TRBV9
cdr3_length: 15
clone_size: few
cdr3_nt: TGTGCCAGCAGCGTAGCTCCCAGAGACTCCGGGGAGCTGTTTTTT
cdr3_aa: CASSVAPRDSGELFF

d_call: TRBD2
j_call: TRBJ2-1
v_call: TRBV5-1
cdr3_length: 17
clone_size: few
cdr3_nt: TGCGCCAGCAGCTGGGGACTAGCGGGGGGATTATACAATGAGCAGTTCTTC
cdr3_aa: CASSWGLAGGLYNEQFF

d_call: -
j_call: TRBJ1-5
v_call: TRBV23-1
cdr3_length: 19
clone_size: -
cdr3_nt: TGCGCCAGCAGTCAACCGGGCCTTGGCGGCGGAGGCGGCAATCAGCCCCAGCATTTT
cdr3_aa: CASSQPGLGGGGGNQPQHF

d_call: -
j_call: TRBJ1-1
v_call: TRBV6-5
cdr3_length: 11
clone_size: -
cdr3_nt: TGTGCCAGCAGTCCAGGGGTGGGAGCTTTCTTT
cdr3_aa: CASSPGVGAFF

d_call: -
j_call: TRBJ1-1
v_call: TRBV19
cdr3_length: 14
clone_size: -
cdr3_nt: TGTGCCAGTACCCTAGGGGCCTTTAACACTGAAGCTTTCTTT
cdr3_aa: CASTLGAFNTEAFF

d_call: -
j_call: TRBJ2-3
v_call: TRBV27
cdr3_length: 15
clone_size: -
cdr3_nt: TGTGCCAGCAGGTGGTCAGGGACTAGCACAGATACGCAGTATTTT
cdr3_aa: CASRWSGTSTDTQYF

d_call: -
j_call: TRBJ2-3
v_call: TRBV6-5
cdr3_length: 13
clone_size: few
cdr3_nt: TGTGCCAGCAGGACCAGGGCTGCGGATACGCAGTATTTT
cdr3_aa: CASRTRAADTQYF

d_call: -
j_call: TRBJ2-5
v_call: TRBV6-5
cdr3_length: 15
clone_size: -
cdr3_nt: TGTGCCAGCAGTTACGAGGCGGGCTTACAAGAGACCCAGTACTTC
cdr3_aa: CASSYEAGLQETQYF

d_call: TRBD2
j_call: TRBJ2-5
v_call: TRBV7-2
cdr3_length: 15
clone_size: -
cdr3_nt: TGTGCCAGCAGCTTAACTAGCGGGGGGTGGGAGACCCAGTACTTC
cdr3_aa: CASSLTSGGWETQYF

d_call: -
j_call: TRBJ1-2
v_call: TRBV27
cdr3_length: 19
clone_size: -
cdr3_nt: TGTGCCAGCAGCCATCTAGGGCTGAATCGGGACACCCTGTACTATGGCTACACCTTC
cdr3_aa: CASSHLGLNRDTLYYGYTF

d_call: -
j_call: TRBJ2-7
v_call: TRBV23-1
cdr3_length: 15
clone_size: many
cdr3_nt: TGCGCCAGCAGTCAAGGAGGACAGAGTGTAGCCGAGCAGTACTTC
cdr3_aa: CASSQGGQSVAEQYF

d_call: TRBD1
j_call: TRBJ1-2
v_call: TRBV6-4
cdr3_length: 15
clone_size: -
cdr3_nt: TGTGCCAGCAGTGACGGGACAGGGAATAACTATGGCTACACCTTC
cdr3_aa: CASSDGTGNNYGYTF

d_call: -
j_call: TRBJ1-4
v_call: TRBV5-1
cdr3_length: 14
clone_size: -
cdr3_nt: TGCGCCAGCAGCAGATCGGAGCCTAATGAAAAACTGTTTTTT
cdr3_aa: CASSRSEPNEKLFF

d_call: -
j_call: TRBJ1-2
v_call: TRBV4-1
cdr3_length: 12
clone_size: few
cdr3_nt: TGCGCCAGCAGCCAAGACAGGGCTAGCTACACCTTC
cdr3_aa: CASSQDRASYTF

d_call: -
j_call: TRBJ2-3
v_call: TRBV1
cdr3_length: 16
clone_size: -
cdr3_nt: TGCACCAGCAGCCAAGGGGTAGCTGTCGGTCCAGATACGCAGTATTTT
cdr3_aa: CTSSQGVAVGPDTQYF

d_call: TRBD2
j_call: TRBJ2-7
v_call: TRBV27
cdr3_length: 13
clone_size: -
cdr3_nt: TGTGCCAGCAGTTCGGGACTAGCGTGGGAGCAGTACTTC
cdr3_aa: CASSSGLAWEQYF

d_call: TRBD2
j_call: TRBJ2-2
v_call: TRBV19
cdr3_length: 15
clone_size: -
cdr3_nt: TGTGCCAGTAGTTTGCTAGCGGGCAACACCGGGGAGCTGTTTTTT
cdr3_aa: CASSLLAGNTGELFF